Listed here are 15 T cell receptor beta chains from one sample, sequenced in a study of blood T cell repertoires in COVID-19. Assay: immunoSEQ multiplex PCR; the TCRdb copy retains only in-frame clones and omits some. Here the sample spans about 100,000 clones, roughly 88% being singletons. Sequenced: peripheral blood. These receptor sequences come from a human donor in a cohort sampled during active COVID-19.

CDR3 amino acids: CASSLDGRNTIYF. In DNA form, the CDR3 reads TGTGCCAGCAGCTTAGACGGTAGAAACACCATATATTTT. V is TRBV7-2 and J is TRBJ1-3; D is unresolved. The CDR3 is 13 residues long. CDR1 is SGHTA, CDR2 FQGNSA, per germline. V was clipped by 1 base and J by 5 bases, with 6 bases between them.

This chain links TRBV7-2 with TRBJ2-7, with TRBD2 matching 9 bases. The CDR3 spans 17 residues. J lost 5 bases, V lost 5 bases, and 16 bases had no gene match. Germline V CDR1 and CDR2: SGHTA, FQGNSA. The DNA of the CDR3 is TGTGCCAGCAGCGCGTACCCATTCCTAGCGGGATCCCACGAGCAGTACTTC. Translating gives CASSAYPFLAGSHEQYF.

J is TRBJ2-2 and V is TRBV18, with a weak D call TRBD2 (5 bases). The CDR3 runs 11 residues. With 10 bases removed from V and 9 bases from J, the gap between germline ends came to 12 bases. CDR1 and CDR2 from the germline V gene are KGHSH and LQKENI. The CDR3 DNA reads as TGTGCCATCCCACTAGGCCGGGAGCTGTTTTTT. Encoded protein: CAIPLGRELFF.

This chain joins TRBV19 and TRBJ2-5, with 7 positions matching TRBD1. The CDR3 is made up of 15 amino acids. J gave up 4 bases and V 5 bases, and 10 bases lay outside the gene matches. CDR1 is LNHDA, CDR2 SQIVND, per germline (reference sequence). Written as DNA, the CDR3 is TGTGCCAGTAGTTCCTCGGGACAGCGACGAGAGACCCAGTACTTC. Encoded protein: CASSSSGQRRETQYF.

This clone turned up a few times. The chain uses TRBV28 and TRBJ1-1; D uncertain. The germline V and J ends were trimmed by 8 bases and 2 bases, with 12 bases remaining between them. CDR1 and CDR2 from the germline V gene are MDHEN and SYDVKM. The CDR3 runs 13 residues. CDR3 nucleotide sequence: TGTGCCAGCGTCAAGGGAGGAAACACTGAAGCTTTCTTT. Its translation: CASVKGGNTEAFF.

The gene calls are TRBV28 and TRBJ2-7, with TRBD1 matching over 7 bases. The CDR3 contains 15 residues. Germline V gives CDR1 MDHEN, CDR2 SYDVKM. J gave up 3 bases and V 7 bases, and 12 bases lay outside the gene matches. The CDR3 sequence is CASTPGQATFYEQYF. The CDR3 DNA reads as TGTGCCAGCACCCCCGGACAGGCGACATTCTACGAGCAGTACTTC.

The chain carries TRBV15 and TRBJ2-3; 13 bases map to TRBD2. J was trimmed by 4 bases and V by 5 bases; bases with no gene match: 9. Germline CDR1 LNHNV, CDR2 YYDKDF (reference sequence). The CDR3 sequence is 17 residues long. In DNA form, the CDR3 reads TGTGCCACCAGCCGCTGGACTAGCGGGAGAGTCGCAGATACGCAGTATTTT. Protein product: CATSRWTSGRVADTQYF.

The rearrangement uses TRBV10-2 and TRBJ1-2; D might be TRBD1 (6 bases). CDR3 length: 15 residues. The V and J ends lost 6 bases and 6 bases respectively, with 20 bases between them. The germline gives CDR1 WSHSY, CDR2 SAAADI. CDR3 sequence: CASSARGGVSHGYTF. The DNA for the CDR3 is TGCGCCAGCAGCGCCCGGGGGGGCGTTAGCCATGGCTACACCTTC.

This chain joins TRBV27 and TRBJ1-1; D gene uncertain. CDR1 MNHEY and CDR2 SMNVEV come from the germline V gene (reference sequence). The length of the CDR3 is 12 residues. Trimming cost V 3 bases and J 0 bases, with 2 bases left between them. Here the CDR3 reads CASSFVNTEAFF. Here the CDR3 DNA reads TGTGCCAGCAGTTTCGTGAACACTGAAGCTTTCTTT.

Ten or more counts support this clone. Sequence at one end of the junction differs from germline and may be a read error. The V call is TRBV6-5, the J call TRBJ1-1; a weak D match, TRBD1 (6 bases). Per the germline V gene, CDR1 is MNHEY and CDR2 is SVGAGI. This CDR3 has 13 amino acids. The CDR3 loop reads CATSWGLGTEAFF. CDR3 coding DNA: TGTGCCACCAGTTGGGGGCTCGGCACTGAAGCTTTCTTT.

The V call is TRBV7-3, the J call TRBJ2-1; 8 nucleotides match TRBD2. Per germline, CDR1 SGHTA and CDR2 FQGTGA. V dropped 5 bases and J dropped 6; count of bases not matched to a gene: 3. The CDR3 loop spans 13 amino acids. The CDR3 region has the DNA TGTGCCAGCAGCCCCGGGACTAGCAATGAGCAGTTCTTC. Translating gives CASSPGTSNEQFF.

This chain's CDR3 is CASRSKIGEQFF. DNA of the CDR3: TGTGCCAGCAGATCCAAGATCGGTGAGCAGTTCTTC. The chain combines TRBV11-1 with TRBJ2-1; D remains unclear. This CDR3 is 12 amino acids long. V was cut by 6 bases and J by 9 bases, with 12 bases left in between. Germline assignment: CDR1 SGHAT and CDR2 FQDESV (reference sequence).

The chain combines TRBV13 with TRBJ2-2; 8 positions agree with TRBD1. J was trimmed by 6 bases and V by 0 bases; bases with no gene match: 9. The CDR3 has 17 residues. Per germline, CDR1 PRHDT and CDR2 FYEKMQ (reference sequence). The CDR3 region is CASSLGGRGRGAGELFF. For the CDR3, the DNA is TGTGCCAGCAGCTTAGGCGGCAGGGGGCGAGGGGCCGGGGAGCTGTTTTTT.

The chain employs TRBV19 and TRBJ1-4; a weak D match, TRBD1 (5 bases). This CDR3 spans 14 amino acids. Germline CDR1 is LNHDA and CDR2 is SQIVND (reference sequence). Trimming removed 6 bases at V and 0 bases at J, with 8 bases between. DNA for the CDR3: TGTGCCAGTAGCGCAGGGCCAACTAATGAAAAACTGTTTTTT. The encoded protein is CASSAGPTNEKLFF.

This sequence joins TRBV12-3 or TRBV12-4 and TRBJ1-1; no definite D call. The CDR3 has 13 residues. V lost 6 bases and J 4 bases, leaving 12 bases between the germline ends. The CDR3 region is CASSRGRGTEAFF. CDR3 in DNA: TGTGCCAGCAGCCGCGGGCGTGGCACTGAAGCTTTCTTT.